These 16 T cell receptor beta chains originate from one sample sequenced in a study of T cells after yellow fever vaccination. TCRdb recomputed calls from the 5' RACE reads with MiXCR, one row per CDR3 protein. The sample lists fewer than 400,000 distinct CDR3 sequences; over 5% were seen once. The starting material was PBMCs, obtained 5 days after the yellow fever booster vaccination. These receptors all stem from a man aged 30 to 45 who received the YFV17D yellow fever vaccine.

This clonotype was counted between two and nine times. The V call is TRBV12-3 or TRBV12-4, the J call TRBJ2-7, with 12 bases that match TRBD2. The trim removed 3 bases at V and 6 bases at J, leaving 9 bases unmatched. This CDR3 comprises 16 residues. This chain's CDR3 is CASSFSTSGRGSEQYF. The DNA for the CDR3 is TGTGCCAGCAGTTTCTCGACTAGCGGGAGAGGTTCCGAGCAGTACTTC.

The rearrangement joins TRBV20-1 to TRBJ2-7; the D call may be TRBD1 or TRBD2 (7 bases each). CDR3 size: 14 residues. V was trimmed by 1 base and J by 4 bases, leaving 14 bases between them. Germline values: CDR1 DFQATT, CDR2 SNEGSKA (reference sequence). CDR3 amino acids: CSARGGGGQYEQYF. As DNA, the CDR3 is TGCAGTGCTAGAGGGGGAGGGGGCCAGTACGAGCAGTACTTC.

This clonotype was observed at least ten times. The chain joins TRBV5-1 to TRBJ2-5; a possible D gene is TRBD1 (6 bases). Germline loops: CDR1 SGHRS, CDR2 YFSETQ. Between the trimmed V and J ends, which lost 0 bases and 2 bases, there was a span of 14 bases. The CDR3 has 16 amino acids. The DNA for the CDR3 is TGCGCCAGCAGCTTGGGCTACGGGACACCGCAAGAGACCCAGTACTTC. Encoded protein: CASSLGYGTPQETQYF.

The chain joins TRBV25-1 to TRBJ1-1; D might be TRBD1 (5 bases). The CDR3 has 13 residues. The V end was cut by 5 bases, the J end by 3 bases, with 10 bases between. Germline values: CDR1 MGHDK, CDR2 SYGVNS. The CDR3 loop is CASSQGSYTEAFF. CDR3 nucleotide sequence: TGTGCCAGCAGTCAGGGCTCCTACACTGAAGCTTTCTTT.

The sample holds many counts of this clonotype. This chain joins TRBV7-6 and TRBJ2-1; D perhaps matches TRBD2 (6 bases). CDR1 is SGHVS and CDR2 is FNYEAQ in the germline V gene. This CDR3 comprises 12 residues. The CDR3 nucleotides are TGTGCTTCAGGGAGGACGACGAGTGAGCAGTTCTTC. The encoded protein is CASGRTTSEQFF.

There are a few counts of this clonotype. This chain uses TRBV20-1 with TRBJ1-2; D not resolved. The V and J ends lost 1 base and 0 bases respectively, with 6 bases between them. The length of the CDR3 is 13 residues. Per the germline V gene, CDR1 is DFQATT and CDR2 is SNEGSKA (reference sequence). CDR3 in DNA: TGCAGTGCTAGAGGTCGGACTAACTATGGCTACACCTTC. It encodes CSARGRTNYGYTF.

This chain joins TRBV9 and TRBJ2-1; the D gene is possibly TRBD1 (5 bases). There are 18 residues in the CDR3. V was cut by 4 bases and J by 6 bases, with 26 bases left in between. Per the germline V gene, CDR1 is SGDLS and CDR2 is YYNGEE. In nucleotides, the CDR3 is TGTGCCAGCAGCACTAACCGTCCCTCTACTACAGGCCCCAATGAGCAGTTCTTC. It specifies CASSTNRPSTTGPNEQFF.

This clonotype was seen at least ten times. The V and J genes are TRBV27 and TRBJ2-3; no definite D call. V lost 4 bases and J 1 base, leaving 18 bases between the germline ends. The CDR3 has 17 residues. Germline loops: CDR1 MNHEY, CDR2 SMNVEV (reference sequence). The CDR3, as DNA: TGTGCCAGCAGTTCTACCCATATTAAGTTGGGCACAGATACGCAGTATTTT. This gives the protein CASSSTHIKLGTDTQYF.

CDR3 amino acids: CASSYSGQGYQPQHF. As DNA, the CDR3 is TGTGCCAGCAGTTACTCGGGACAGGGTTACCAGCCCCAGCATTTT. V is TRBV6-5 and J is TRBJ1-5, with 9 bases aligning to TRBD1. CDR1 and CDR2 (germline): MNHEY, SVGAGI. V lost 0 bases, J lost 7 bases, and 4 bases stayed unmatched. The CDR3 extends over 15 amino acids.

J is TRBJ2-3 and V is TRBV5-1, with D possibly being TRBD1 (5 bases). The germline V gene has CDR1 SGHRS and CDR2 YFSETQ. Between the trimmed V and J ends, which lost 4 bases and 6 bases, there was a span of 12 bases. The CDR3 totals 13 residues. This CDR3 reads CASSLGERDTQYF. CDR3 in DNA: TGCGCCAGCAGCCTAGGGGAACGCGATACGCAGTATTTT. Together with reference TRBV5-1 and TRBJ2-3, the CDR3 gives the full variable domain: KAGVTQTPRYLIKTRGQQVTLSCSPISGHRSVSWYQQTPGQGLQFLFEYFSETQRNKGNFPGRFSGRQFSNSRSEMNVSTLELGDSALYLCASSLGERDTQYFGPGTRLTVL.

This clonotype was seen a few times. J is TRBJ2-3 and V is TRBV5-5, with D perhaps TRBD2 (5 bases). The V gene's germline CDR1 is SGHKS and CDR2 YYEKEE (reference sequence). This CDR3 is built from 15 residues. V lost 0 bases and J lost 2, with 10 bases in between. DNA for the CDR3: TGTGCCAGCAGCTTGGTTGCGGGCCCCACAGATACGCAGTATTTT. It is translated as CASSLVAGPTDTQYF.

The V gene is TRBV7-6, the J gene TRBJ2-3, with 10 bases matching TRBD1. V gave up 5 bases and J gave up 4 bases; unmatched junction bases: 9. The CDR3 sequence is 16 residues long. Per germline, CDR1 SGHVS and CDR2 FNYEAQ. CDR3 DNA: TGTGCCAGCAGCCCTCAGACAGGGGGCTCCCCAGATACGCAGTATTTT. It yields the protein CASSPQTGGSPDTQYF.

The chain links TRBV9 to TRBJ2-3, with D unclear. The CDR3 length is 13 residues. The V gene's germline CDR1 is SGDLS and CDR2 YYNGEE. V lost 0 bases to trimming and J lost 0 bases, with 2 bases between them. Here the CDR3 DNA reads TGTGCCAGCAGCGTAGTCAGCACAGATACGCAGTATTTT. Amino acid sequence: CASSVVSTDTQYF.

The CDR3 is CASSLKGPQETQYF. CDR3 coding DNA: TGTGCCAGCAGCTTAAAGGGCCCGCAAGAGACCCAGTACTTC. This chain connects TRBV7-9 to TRBJ2-5; D ambiguous. The CDR3 loop spans 14 amino acids. Germline V gene lookup returns CDR1 SEHNR and CDR2 FQNEAQ (reference sequence). V lost 2 bases to trimming and J lost 2 bases, with 9 bases between them.

At least ten counts were recorded for this clonotype. The chain links TRBV29-1 to TRBJ2-7, with D tentatively TRBD2 (5 bases). V was pared by 4 bases and J by 5 bases, with 6 bases between. CDR1 and CDR2 (germline): SQVTM, ANQGSEA. This CDR3 spans 10 amino acids. The CDR3: CSVGGNEQYF. For the CDR3, the DNA is TGCAGCGTTGGAGGGAACGAGCAGTACTTC.

As for this clonotype: A much larger clone is a single base away; this may be a read error. This CDR3 reads CASSRGTGFTF. CDR3 nucleotides: TGTGCCAGCTCACGCGGGACCGGCTTCACCTTC. V gene TRBV18 combines with J gene TRBJ1-2, with TRBD1 as a possible D gene (5 bases). In germline, CDR1 is KGHSH, CDR2 LQKENI. The CDR3 consists of 11 residues. The entire variable domain, with the rest obtained from reference TRBV18 and TRBJ1-2, is as follows: NAGVMQNPRHLVRRRGQEARLRCSPMKGHSHVYWYRQLPEEGLKFMVYLQKENIIDESGMPKERFSAEFPKEGPSILRIQQVVRGDSAAYFCASSRGTGFTFGSGTRLTVV.